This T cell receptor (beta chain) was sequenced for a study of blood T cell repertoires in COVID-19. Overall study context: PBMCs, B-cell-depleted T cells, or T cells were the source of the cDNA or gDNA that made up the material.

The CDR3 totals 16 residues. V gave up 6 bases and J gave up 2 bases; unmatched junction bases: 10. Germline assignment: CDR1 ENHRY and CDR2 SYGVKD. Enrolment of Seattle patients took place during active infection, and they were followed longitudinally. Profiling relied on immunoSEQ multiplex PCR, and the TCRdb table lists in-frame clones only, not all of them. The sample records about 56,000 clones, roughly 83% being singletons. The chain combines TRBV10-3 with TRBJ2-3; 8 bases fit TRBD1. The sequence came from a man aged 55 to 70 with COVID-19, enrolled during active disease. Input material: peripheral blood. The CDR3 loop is CAIRGTGGRDTDTQYF. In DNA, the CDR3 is TGTGCCATCAGAGGGACAGGCGGCCGGGACACAGATACGCAGTATTTT.